The 11 T cell receptor beta chains reported below all come from one sample, sequenced in a study of shared clonotypes between healthy human individuals. Method: immunoSEQ multiplex PCR; TCRdb's copy keeps in-frame clones and lacks some. The table lists approximately 2.5 million clones, about 92% of them singletons. Sequenced: naive CD4+ T cells sorted from blood. Subset here: CD45RA+ positively selected. The receptor source for this set is a man between 18 and 35 years old in good health.

This chain links TRBV19 with TRBJ2-1; TRBD2 matches at 14 bases. After removal of 10 bases from V and 3 bases from J, the junction contained 11 bases not matched to a gene. Germline V gene lookup returns CDR1 LNHDA and CDR2 SQIVND (reference sequence). The CDR3 spans 17 residues. CDR3 DNA sequence: TGTGCCACTAGAGGGACTAGCGGGGGCCCGTTCTACAATGAGCAGTTCTTC. It is translated as CATRGTSGGPFYNEQFF. The full variable domain, rest sourced from reference TRBV19 and TRBJ2-1, is DGGITQSPKYLFRKEGQNVTLSCEQNLNHDAMYWYRQDPGQGLRLIYYSQIVNDFQKGDIAEGYSVSREKKESFPLTVTSAQKNPTAFYLCATRGTSGGPFYNEQFFGPGTRLTVL.

This rearrangement joins TRBV19 to TRBJ2-1; D is unclear. The V end lost 3 bases, the J end lost 3 bases, and 12 bases lay between the germline ends. Germline CDR1 and CDR2: LNHDA and SQIVND (reference sequence). CDR3 length: 15 residues. The DNA for the CDR3 is TGTGCCAGTAGTATTCAAGGCTCCCTCTACAATGAGCAGTTCTTC. It yields the protein CASSIQGSLYNEQFF.

The genes are TRBV27 and TRBJ1-6; D is unclear. The CDR3 covers 15 residues. Germline V CDR1 and CDR2: MNHEY, SMNVEV (reference sequence). Trimming pared 1 base from V and 7 bases from J, leaving 11 bases between. In DNA form, the CDR3 reads TGTGCCAGCAGTTTATTCAGGTTGATGAATTCACCCCTCCACTTT. This gives the protein CASSLFRLMNSPLHF.

This clone came up once. The chain recombines TRBV7-2 with TRBJ1-1; TRBD1 is a possible D gene (5 bases). Trimming pared 7 bases from V and 5 bases from J, leaving 20 bases between. This CDR3 spans 15 amino acids. Germline-derived CDR1 and CDR2 are SGHTA and FQGNSA. CDR3 sequence: CASTNWGDGKTEAFF. The CDR3 nucleotides are TGTGCCAGCACCAACTGGGGGGATGGGAAGACTGAAGCTTTCTTT.

The chain carries TRBV4-1 and TRBJ2-1; the match to TRBD2 covers 8 bases. V trimming: 3 bases; J trimming: 7 bases; junction bases outside the gene matches: 14. Germline V gene sequence: CDR1 MGHRA, CDR2 YSYEKL. The CDR3 is 17 amino acids. The CDR3 protein is CASSHRTGTRRRNEQFF. CDR3 sequence (DNA): TGCGCCAGCAGCCACCGAACCGGGACTAGGAGGAGGAATGAGCAGTTCTTC.

CDR3 residues: CASSIGTPGQGTQPQHF. The CDR3 DNA follows: TGTGCCAGTAGTATAGGGACACCGGGACAGGGAACTCAGCCCCAGCATTTT. The V call is TRBV19, the J call TRBJ1-5; 9 nucleotides line up with TRBD1. V lost 1 base and J lost 6; bases outside the gene matches: 10. CDR3 length equals 17 residues. Germline V lookup: CDR1 LNHDA, CDR2 SQIVND (reference sequence).

The chain has TRBV4-2 and TRBJ2-3; unclear D gene. Germline CDR1 is LGHNA and CDR2 is YNFKEQ. V lost 0 bases and J lost 3, with 13 bases in between. CDR3 length: 16 amino acids. In nucleotides, the CDR3 is TGTGCCAGCAGCCAAGACCCAGGCTCGAGGACAGATACGCAGTATTTT. It translates to CASSQDPGSRTDTQYF.

The CDR3 nucleotides read TGTGCCATCAGTGAATCAGCGGCCGAGACCCAGTACTTC. Translation gives CAISESAAETQYF. This chain uses TRBV10-3 with TRBJ2-5, with TRBD2 as a possible D gene (5 bases). V was pared by 3 bases and J by 5 bases, with 10 bases between. Germline CDR1 and CDR2: ENHRY and SYGVKD. CDR3 length: 13 amino acids.

This rearrangement joins TRBV11-2 to TRBJ2-5; D remains ambiguous. CDR1 is SGHAT, CDR2 FQNNGV, per germline. Trimming stripped 2 bases from V and 10 bases from J, with 8 bases between. The length of the CDR3 is 11 residues. CDR3 protein: CASSLFYDQYF. The CDR3, as DNA: TGTGCCAGCAGCTTATTCTATGACCAGTACTTC.

The gene calls are TRBV5-1 and TRBJ2-7; perhaps TRBD1 as D (6 bases). Germline values: CDR1 SGHRS, CDR2 YFSETQ. V lost 5 bases to trimming and J lost 5 bases, with 11 bases between them. The length of the CDR3 is 12 residues. The CDR3 sequence is CASRQGKNEQYF. The CDR3 coding sequence is TGCGCCAGCAGGCAGGGGAAAAACGAGCAGTACTTC.

V usage is TRBV4-1 and J usage is TRBJ2-2, with TRBD2 identical over 8 bases. CDR3 length equals 17 residues. Trimming at V came to 2 bases and at J to 5 bases, leaving 10 bases not matched to a gene. CDR1 and CDR2 (germline): MGHRA, YSYEKL. The CDR3 region has the DNA TGCGCCAGCAGCCAACAGTTAGCGGGACTAAAAACCGGGGAGCTGTTTTTT. Translating it yields CASSQQLAGLKTGELFF.